The rows below give T cell receptor beta chains drawn from one sample of a study of T cell responses to AZD1222 COVID-19 vaccine. Profiling relied on immunoSEQ multiplex PCR, and the TCRdb table lists in-frame clones only, not all of them. The sample lists about 130,000 clones, approximately 87% occurring once. Source: peripheral blood, taken on day 0 of AZD1222 vaccination. Source of these receptors: an adult in good health. Both conserved end residues are part of each CDR3. D genes are given only for firm matches. The listing skips clone size in some rows; elsewhere it reads once, few, many or a size class.

>TRBV4-1|-|TRBJ1-4|few
TGCGCCAGCAGCCAAGATCCTCCGGGGGGTGCCGATGAAAAACTGTTTTTT
CASSQDPPGGADEKLFF
>TRBV12-5|TRBD2|TRBJ2-3|-
TGTGCTAGTGGTTGGCCCGGGGGGGCAGGAGATACGCAGTATTTT
CASGWPGGAGDTQYF
>TRBV3-1/TRBV3-2|-|TRBJ2-5|-
TGTGCCAGCAGCCAAGAAGTTGGGAAGCAAGAGACCCAGTACTTC
CASSQEVGKQETQYF
>TRBV27|-|TRBJ2-1|-
TGTGCCAGCAGGACCGTCCCAGGGAATGAGCAGTTCTTC
CASRTVPGNEQFF
>TRBV10-2|TRBD2|TRBJ2-7|few
TGCGCCAGCAGTGAGTCGAGCGGGGCCCCCTCCTACGAGCAGTACTTC
CASSESSGAPSYEQYF
>TRBV30|-|TRBJ1-1|-
TGTGCCTGGAGTGTGGGGGGAGGATACACTGAAGCTTTCTTT
CAWSVGGGYTEAFF
>TRBV6-5|-|TRBJ1-3|-
TGTGCCAGCAGTTTAGGGGGTGGGCCTGGAAACACCATATATTTT
CASSLGGGPGNTIYF
>TRBV3-1/TRBV3-2|-|TRBJ2-1|-
TGTGCCAGCAGCCACGATGGGACCGAGCAGTTCTTC
CASSHDGTEQFF
>TRBV5-4|-|TRBJ2-1|-
TGTGCCAGCAGCTTGACGGTAGCGGCCGATATTAACAATGAGCAGTTCTTC
CASSLTVAADINNEQFF
>TRBV9|-|TRBJ1-5|once
TGTGCCAGCAGCCGTATGTCAGGGAGCAATCAGCCCCAGCATTTT
CASSRMSGSNQPQHF
>TRBV3-1/TRBV3-2|TRBD2|TRBJ2-5|-
TGTGCCAGCACTCTCTCGGGCGGGGGGGCCGGTGAGACCCAGTACTTC
CASTLSGGGAGETQYF
>TRBV2|-|TRBJ2-1|-
TGTGCCAGCCGGACCGGGGGATCTTACAATGAGCAGTTCTTC
CASRTGGSYNEQFF
>TRBV10-3|TRBD1|TRBJ1-1|-
TGTGCCATCAGGGGTAGCTCGGACAGGAGCATGAACACTGAAGCTTTCTTT
CAIRGSSDRSMNTEAFF
>TRBV2|TRBD1|TRBJ1-5|-
TGTGCCAGCAGTGTCCGGGACAGGGATCAGCCCCAGCATTTT
CASSVRDRDQPQHF
>TRBV27|TRBD2|TRBJ2-2|-
TGTGCCAGCAGTGCGGGAGCGAGCACCGGGGAGCTGTTTTTT
CASSAGASTGELFF
>TRBV9|TRBD2|TRBJ2-5|-
TGTGCCAGCAGCGGTTGGACTAGCGCCAACCAAGAGACCCAGTACTTC
CASSGWTSANQETQYF
>TRBV5-8|TRBD2|TRBJ2-1|-
TGTGCCAGCAGCCCCTGGCGGGCGAGCGGGAGTGGCGATGAGCAGTTCTTC
CASSPWRASGSGDEQFF
>TRBV7-9|-|TRBJ2-7|-
TGTGCCAGCAGCTTTTCGGGCGGGTCCTCCTACGAGCAGTACTTC
CASSFSGGSSYEQYF
>TRBV5-1|-|TRBJ1-2|once
TGCGCCAGCACCTTATCGGGGGCGGGTGGCTACACCTTC
CASTLSGAGGYTF
>TRBV7-9|-|TRBJ2-2|-
TGTGCCAGCAGACCGCAGGGAGTCGGGGAGCTGTTTTTT
CASRPQGVGELFF
>TRBV6-5|TRBD1|TRBJ1-5|once
TGTGCCAGCAGAGACAGGGTCAATCAGCCCCAGCATTTT
CASRDRVNQPQHF
>TRBV5-1|TRBD1|TRBJ1-2|-
TGCGCCAGCAGCCCCGGACAGGGGATGACGGGTGGCTACACCTTC
CASSPGQGMTGGYTF
>TRBV5-1|-|TRBJ1-1|-
TGCGCCAGCAGCCGGTTGGGGCGGCACCTGAACACTGAAGCTTTCTTT
CASSRLGRHLNTEAFF
>TRBV5-1|-|TRBJ2-7|few
TGCGCCAGCAGCTTGGATCTGGGACGCCTCTACGAGCAGTACTTC
CASSLDLGRLYEQYF
>TRBV20-1|-|TRBJ2-3|-
TGCAGTGCTAGTATTCCGGGATTGGATACGCAGTATTTT
CSASIPGLDTQYF
>TRBV10-2|-|TRBJ1-2|-
TGCGCCAGCAGTGAGTCGAAGTATGGGGGGTTCTTC
CASSESKYGGFF
>TRBV7-9|TRBD2|TRBJ2-1|-
TGTGCCAGCAGCTTATTAGCGGGAAGGTACAATGAGCAGTTCTTC
CASSLLAGRYNEQFF
>TRBV28|-|TRBJ2-6|-
TGTGCCAGCAGCCCTTCGACCCCTGGGGCCAACGTCCTGACTTTC
CASSPSTPGANVLTF
>TRBV10-3|-|TRBJ2-7|-
TGTGCCATCAGAGGGGGATCCTACGAGCAGTACTTC
CAIRGGSYEQYF
>TRBV19|-|TRBJ2-1|-
TGTGCCAGTAGTATCTTTGAGGGACCCCGGCCGGACAATGAGCAGTTCTTC
CASSIFEGPRPDNEQFF